Shown below are 12 T cell receptor beta chains from a single sample sequenced in a study of T cell responses to AZD1222 COVID-19 vaccine. Only in-frame clones appear in the TCRdb table, and some are missing; sequencing was by immunoSEQ multiplex PCR. The table includes some 91,000 clones, approximately 92% detected once. This sample comprised peripheral blood, obtained on day 0 of AZD1222 vaccination. The receptors derive from an adult in good health.

This clone was observed once. The V and J genes are TRBV19 and TRBJ1-5, with D unclear. Trimming removed 5 bases at V and 3 bases at J, with 17 bases between. CDR3 size: 16 residues. Germline V gene data show CDR1 as LNHDA and CDR2 as SQIVND (reference sequence). The CDR3 protein is CASSPWRADPNQPQHF. As DNA, the CDR3 is TGTGCCAGTAGTCCTTGGAGGGCGGATCCCAATCAGCCCCAGCATTTT.

The count of this clone is one. This chain connects TRBV5-5 to TRBJ2-5; 7 positions match TRBD1. Germline values: CDR1 SGHKS, CDR2 YYEKEE (reference sequence). The CDR3 has 16 amino acids. Unmatched junction bases numbered 11, after V lost 4 bases and J lost 2 bases. CDR3 loop: CASSQAGQVIQETQYF. CDR3 sequence (DNA): TGTGCCAGCAGCCAAGCAGGACAGGTGATACAAGAGACCCAGTACTTC.

The chain links TRBV30 to TRBJ1-1, with D unclear. Between the trimmed V and J ends, which lost 0 bases and 11 bases, there was a span of 13 bases. CDR1 is GTSNPN, CDR2 SVGIG, per germline (reference sequence). The CDR3 is 12 residues long. CDR3: CAWSVLLTEAFF. Written as DNA, the CDR3 is TGTGCCTGGAGTGTACTATTGACGGAGGCTTTCTTT.

The V call is TRBV14, the J call TRBJ2-5, with D possibly TRBD2 on 5 matching bases. The CDR3 runs to 16 residues. The V and J ends lost 5 bases and 1 base respectively, with 17 bases between them. Germline CDR1 reads SGHDN; CDR2 reads FVKESK. Here the CDR3 DNA reads TGTGCCAGCAGCAGCCGCTCTGGAGCGGTCCAAGAGACCCAGTACTTC. Its translation: CASSSRSGAVQETQYF.

This rearrangement joins TRBV3-1 (or the pseudogene TRBV3-2) to TRBJ1-2, with D perhaps matching TRBD1 (5 bases). Looked up from germline, CDR1 is LGHDT and CDR2 is YNNKEL (reference sequence). V shed 1 base and J shed 6 bases, with 15 bases lying between them. The CDR3 is 15 residues long. This CDR3 reads CASSQAVRGSDGYTF. As DNA, the CDR3 is TGTGCCAGCAGCCAAGCGGTTAGGGGAAGCGATGGCTACACCTTC.

V is TRBV3-1 (or the pseudogene TRBV3-2) and J is TRBJ2-5; D not resolved. Germline lookup yields CDR1 LGHDT and CDR2 YNNKEL (reference sequence). CDR3 length: 14 amino acids. Trimming removed 4 bases at V and 4 bases at J, with 13 bases between. The CDR3 coding sequence is TGTGCCAGCAGCCCCTCTCATGGACGAGAGACCCAGTACTTC. Its protein product is CASSPSHGRETQYF.

The chain uses TRBV7-9 and TRBJ1-4; no definite D call. Germline V lookup: CDR1 SEHNR, CDR2 FQNEAQ (reference sequence). The CDR3 runs to 12 residues. V dropped 1 base and J dropped 7 bases, with 4 bases sitting between them. The CDR3 coding sequence is TGTGCCAGCAGCTTAGAGGTTGAAAAACTGTTTTTT. Its protein is CASSLEVEKLFF.

The V gene is TRBV20-1, the J gene TRBJ2-1, with no clear D. The germline V gene encodes CDR1 DFQATT and CDR2 SNEGSKA (reference sequence). V lost 0 bases and J lost 8, with 2 bases in between. The CDR3 consists of 10 residues. CDR3 sequence reads: CSAREYEQFF. CDR3 DNA sequence: TGCAGTGCTAGAGAGTATGAGCAGTTCTTC.

By its share, this clone is medium-sized (0.01 to 0.1%). The chain joins TRBV7-2 to TRBJ2-1, with TRBD2 identical over 8 bases. From germline, CDR1 is SGHTA and CDR2 FQGNSA. The CDR3 consists of 14 residues. V gave up 3 bases and J gave up 4 bases; unmatched junction bases: 2. CDR3 residues: CASSFTSGYNEQFF. DNA of the CDR3: TGTGCCAGCAGCTTTACTAGCGGATACAATGAGCAGTTCTTC.

This rearrangement joins TRBV2 to TRBJ2-5; D perhaps matches TRBD2 (5 bases). Per the germline V gene, CDR1 is SNHLY and CDR2 is FYNNEI. CDR3 size: 14 residues. V lost 4 bases and J 0 bases, leaving 9 bases between the germline ends. CDR3 nucleotides: TGTGCCAGCAGTGCCCTAGCCGACCAAGAGACCCAGTACTTC. It encodes CASSALADQETQYF.

The rearrangement uses TRBV18 and TRBJ2-7; possibly TRBD2 for D (6 bases). The length of the CDR3 is 14 residues. V lost 4 bases and J lost 3, with 13 bases in between. CDR1 and CDR2 from the germline V gene are KGHSH and LQKENI. The chain's CDR3 is CASSRGGENYEQYF. In DNA form, the CDR3 reads TGTGCCAGCTCACGGGGAGGAGAAAACTACGAGCAGTACTTC. Full variable domain (outside the CDR3, taken from reference TRBV18 and TRBJ2-7): NAGVMQNPRHLVRRRGQEARLRCSPMKGHSHVYWYRQLPEEGLKFMVYLQKENIIDESGMPKERFSAEFPKEGPSILRIQQVVRGDSAAYFCASSRGGENYEQYFGPGTRLTVT.

V usage is TRBV7-9 and J usage is TRBJ1-1; 7 nucleotides match TRBD1. Germline V lookup: CDR1 SEHNR, CDR2 FQNEAQ (reference sequence). The CDR3 spans 18 residues. The V gene end was trimmed by 2 bases and the J gene end by 1 base; junction bases not matched to a gene: 13. CDR3 sequence (DNA): TGTGCCAGCAGCTTAAAACTTAGCCAGGGGGATCGGAACACTGAAGCTTTCTTT. It translates to CASSLKLSQGDRNTEAFF.